Listed here is a single T cell receptor beta chain. Antigen: not known. The entry originates in a study of cytomegalovirus exposure and HLA in healthy donors. Study-level findings and limits: The study labeled fewer than 200 TCR beta chains cytomegalovirus-associated. Published work reported that the classifier diagnosed cytomegalovirus status with high specificity and sensitivity.

Sequencing was performed with immunoSEQ multiplex PCR; in TCRdb, only in-frame clones are kept and a portion is missing. The sample carries 150,000 to 250,000 clones, 81% recorded once. The donors were members of the validation cohort comprising some 130 subjects, separate from the roughly 670-subject first cohort. V dropped 4 bases and J dropped 10; count of bases not matched to a gene: 7. CDR1 GTSNPN and CDR2 SVGIG come from the germline V gene (reference sequence). The CDR3 length is 12 residues. The chain couples TRBV30 to TRBJ2-1; 7 nucleotides line up with TRBD2. The sequence derives from a young woman in good health and CMV-seronegative. Sequenced sample: PBMCs. The CDR3 sequence is CAWMGLSTEQFF. In DNA, the CDR3 is TGTGCCTGGATGGGACTAAGTACGGAGCAGTTCTTC.